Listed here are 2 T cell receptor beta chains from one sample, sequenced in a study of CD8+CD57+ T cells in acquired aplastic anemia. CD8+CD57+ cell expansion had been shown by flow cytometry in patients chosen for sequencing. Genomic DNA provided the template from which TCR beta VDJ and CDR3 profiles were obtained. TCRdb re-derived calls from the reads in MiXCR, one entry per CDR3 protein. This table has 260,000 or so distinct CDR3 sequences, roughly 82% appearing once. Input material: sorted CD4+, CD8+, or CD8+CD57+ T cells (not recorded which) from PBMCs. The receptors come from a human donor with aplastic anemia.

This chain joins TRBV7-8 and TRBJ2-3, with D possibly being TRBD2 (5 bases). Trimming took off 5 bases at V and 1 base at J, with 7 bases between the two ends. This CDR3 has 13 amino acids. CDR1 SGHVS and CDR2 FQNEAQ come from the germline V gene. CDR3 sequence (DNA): TGTGCCAGCAGCGAAGCGGGCACAGATACGCAGTATTTT. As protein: CASSEAGTDTQYF.

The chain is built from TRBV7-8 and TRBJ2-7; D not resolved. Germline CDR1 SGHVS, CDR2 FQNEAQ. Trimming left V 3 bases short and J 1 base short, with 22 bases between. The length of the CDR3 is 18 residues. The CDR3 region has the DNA TGTGCCAGCAGCTTGCATCCAGACGCCACATACCTTTCCTACGAGCAGTACGTC. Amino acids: CASSLHPDATYLSYEQYV.